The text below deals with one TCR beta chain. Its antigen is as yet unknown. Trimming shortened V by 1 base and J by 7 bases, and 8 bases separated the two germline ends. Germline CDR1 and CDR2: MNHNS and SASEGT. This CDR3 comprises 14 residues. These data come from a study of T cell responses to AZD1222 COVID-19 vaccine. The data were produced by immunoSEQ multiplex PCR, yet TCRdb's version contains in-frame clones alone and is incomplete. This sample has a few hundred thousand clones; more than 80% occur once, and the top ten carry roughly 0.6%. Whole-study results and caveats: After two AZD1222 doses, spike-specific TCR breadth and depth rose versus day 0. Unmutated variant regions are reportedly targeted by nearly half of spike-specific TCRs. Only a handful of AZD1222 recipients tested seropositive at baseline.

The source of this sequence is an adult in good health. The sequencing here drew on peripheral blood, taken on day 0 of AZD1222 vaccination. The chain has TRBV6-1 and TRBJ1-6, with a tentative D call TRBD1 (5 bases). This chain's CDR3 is CASSEGDRNSPLHF. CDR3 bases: TGTGCCAGCAGTGAAGGGGACCGAAATTCACCCCTCCACTTT.